This T cell receptor (beta chain) was captured in a study of blood T cells in healthy people across ages. Researchers collected 9.5 to 10 milliliters of peripheral blood from every single donor. Per-sample yields of isolated PBMCs were at least 6 million. The authors ran a second PCR of about 7 to 11 cycles using a sample-barcoded 5' primer and a J-beta primer mix. Individual samples furnished no less than 2.5 million CDR3-containing paired-end reads apiece. Using its own MiXCR run on the 5' RACE reads, TCRdb lists one record per CDR3 protein. Altogether about 1.4 million distinct CDR3 sequences are present, around 59% being singletons, with the ten largest covering 5% to 7%. Germline V gene lookup returns CDR1 SQVTM and CDR2 ANQGSEA. The CDR3 contains 13 residues. The V and J ends lost 5 bases and 1 base respectively, with 11 bases between them.

This TCR came from a man younger than 35 in good health. The chain recombines TRBV29-1 with TRBJ1-1; no clear D gene. Source material: blood. The CDR3 bases are TGCAGCGTTCAAGGGTTGGGGAACACTGAAGCTTTCTTT. It yields the protein CSVQGLGNTEAFF.